Listed here is a single TCR beta chain. No antigen is known for it. This entry is derived from a study of T cell repertoires in cytomegalovirus infection. Across the study: In the study, CMV epitopes included recently identified HLA-C-restricted and well-studied HLA-B-restricted ones. Indicated by public TCR beta signatures were CMV infection and matching HLA type.

CDR3 size: 18 residues. Trimming at V came to 5 bases and at J to 0 bases, leaving 11 bases not matched to a gene. Study observations and caveats: HLA-C-restricted CMV-specific TCR beta clonotypes were dominant in the ex vivo response.

One entry per CDR3 protein results from TCRdb running MiXCR on the reads. The sample comprises about 890,000 distinct CDR3 sequences, about a third of which are singletons, and about an eighth rests with the top ten. The sequence came from a human donor in good health (CMV status not recorded). Some clones in this sample may be carry-over from other donors' samples. This sample comprised cultured CD8+ T cells from PBMCs, obtained from culture after CMV antigen stimulation. The chain combines TRBV12-3 or TRBV12-4 with TRBJ2-1; the match to TRBD2 covers 9 bases. The CDR3 DNA reads TGTGCCAGCAGTCCCCTGGGGGTAGCGGGGGCCTCCTACAATGAGCAGTTCTTC. Its translation is CASSPLGVAGASYNEQFF.